A selection of T cell receptor beta chains follows, all from one sample in a study of cytomegalovirus exposure and HLA in healthy donors. Method: immunoSEQ multiplex PCR; TCRdb's copy keeps in-frame clones and lacks some. The sample consists of roughly 180,000 clones, 60% to 85% of them appearing once. Material for sequencing was PBMCs. These receptors were obtained from a girl aged 5-17 years in good health and CMV-seropositive. Both conserved end residues are part of each CDR3. The D gene is left open where the match is weak. Size tells how often a clone was seen (once, few, many) or the class of an expanded clone, and some rows leave it out.

V	D	size	J	CDR3	DNA
TRBV5-4	NA	NA	TRBJ2-5	CASSSGLGETQYF	TGTGCCAGCAGCTCGGGACTCGGAGAGACCCAGTACTTC
TRBV7-2	NA	NA	TRBJ2-5	CASSFGRETQYF	TGTGCCAGCAGCTTCGGTCGGGAGACCCAGTACTTC
TRBV9	TRBD2	NA	TRBJ2-5	CASSVGLAGGGETQYF	TGTGCCAGCAGCGTAGGGCTAGCGGGGGGTGGAGAGACCCAGTACTTC
TRBV7-8	NA	NA	TRBJ2-7	CASSLDNSPGQYF	TGTGCCAGCAGCTTAGACAATAGTCCGGGGCAGTACTTC
TRBV19	NA	few	TRBJ2-7	CASSIGADRYF	TGTGCCAGTAGTATCGGCGCAGACAGGTACTTC
TRBV4-3	TRBD1	NA	TRBJ1-1	CASSLDPGQENTEAFF	TGCGCCAGCAGCCTCGATCCGGGACAGGAGAACACTGAAGCTTTCTTT
TRBV27	NA	NA	TRBJ1-2	CASSQTFRGSYTF	TGTGCCAGCAGCCAGACTTTTAGGGGAAGCTACACCTTC
TRBV10-3	TRBD1	NA	TRBJ1-3	CAISERTGGNTIYF	TGTGCCATCAGTGAGAGGACAGGAGGAAACACCATATATTTT
TRBV19	NA	NA	TRBJ2-3	CASSPAAGATDTQYF	TGTGCCAGTAGTCCGGCGGCGGGGGCCACAGATACGCAGTATTTT
TRBV19	TRBD1	NA	TRBJ1-1	CASSTPGQGVLSEAFF	TGTGCCAGTAGTACACCGGGACAGGGGGTTCTTTCTGAAGCTTTCTTT
TRBV7-9	TRBD2	NA	TRBJ2-3	CASSLRRGGGDTQYF	TGTGCCAGCAGCCTCCGGCGGGGGGGAGGAGATACGCAGTATTTT
TRBV30	NA	NA	TRBJ2-1	CATDPSGLNEQFF	TGTGCCACCGACCCCTCGGGATTAAATGAGCAGTTCTTC
TRBV18	TRBD2	NA	TRBJ2-1	CASFRGGNTYNEQFF	TGTGCCAGCTTCCGGGGGGGGAACACCTACAATGAGCAGTTCTTC
TRBV27	TRBD2	NA	TRBJ2-7	CASGHGLAVSYEQYF	TGTGCCAGCGGGCACGGACTAGCGGTTTCCTACGAGCAGTACTTC
TRBV10-2	NA	NA	TRBJ1-2	CASSDFGGNLHYGYTF	TGCGCCAGCAGTGATTTCGGAGGGAACCTTCACTATGGCTACACCTTC
TRBV5-6	NA	once	TRBJ2-2	CASSVTWTGSKVAGELFF	TGTGCCAGCAGCGTGACTTGGACGGGGTCAAAAGTGGCCGGGGAGCTGTTTTTT
TRBV29-1	NA	NA	TRBJ1-2	CSVRQATYGYTF	TGCAGCGTTCGACAGGCCACCTATGGCTACACCTTC
TRBV5-1	TRBD2	NA	TRBJ2-3	CASRRSGTSGGATDTQYF	TGCGCCAGCAGACGGTCCGGGACTAGCGGGGGGGCAACAGATACGCAGTATTTT
TRBV4-3	TRBD2	once	TRBJ2-3	CASSQGLAGGPGTDTQYF	TGCGCCAGCAGCCAGGGACTAGCGGGGGGGCCGGGCACAGATACGCAGTATTTT
TRBV6-5	NA	NA	TRBJ2-3	CASSYSRRGSDTQYF	TGTGCCAGCAGTTACTCCCGGCGGGGCTCAGATACGCAGTATTTT
TRBV10-3	NA	NA	TRBJ2-1	CAISAPTEMGNEQFF	TGTGCCATCAGTGCCCCGACAGAAATGGGGAATGAGCAGTTCTTC
TRBV5-6	TRBD1	once	TRBJ1-3	CASSFGDRVAGNTIYF	TGTGCCAGCAGCTTCGGGGACAGGGTTGCTGGAAACACCATATATTTT
TRBV7-2	NA	NA	TRBJ2-3	CASSGSRQTDTQYF	TGTGCCAGCTCCGGATCCCGACAGACAGATACGCAGTATTTT
TRBV7-8	NA	NA	TRBJ2-7	CASTAGRSLGYEQYF	TGTGCCAGCACCGCGGGACGGAGTTTGGGCTACGAGCAGTACTTC
TRBV6-1	TRBD1	NA	TRBJ2-7	CASNPGGGPYEQYF	TGTGCCAGCAACCCAGGGGGTGGACCCTACGAGCAGTACTTC
TRBV7-8	NA	NA	TRBJ2-2	CASSTTGTDTGELFF	TGTGCCAGCAGCACCACGGGTACGGACACCGGGGAGCTGTTTTTT
TRBV7-2	TRBD2	few	TRBJ2-5	CASSSRLAGVGETQYF	TGTGCCAGCAGCTCCCGGCTAGCGGGGGTGGGGGAGACCCAGTACTTC
TRBV18	NA	few	TRBJ1-2	CASSPSGGGGYTF	TGTGCCAGCTCACCATCCGGGGGAGGAGGCTACACCTTC
TRBV10-3	NA	few	TRBJ1-1	CAISGLSLQVNTEAFF	TGTGCCATCAGTGGGTTAAGCCTTCAGGTGAACACTGAAGCTTTCTTT
TRBV4-1	NA	NA	TRBJ2-7	CASSQEGGGQYEQYF	TGCGCCAGCAGCCAAGAAGGGGGGGGACAATACGAGCAGTACTTC
TRBV11-3	TRBD1	NA	TRBJ2-2	CASSQTGGTGELFF	TGTGCCAGCAGCCAGACAGGGGGCACCGGGGAGCTGTTTTTT
TRBV28	NA	NA	TRBJ1-4	CANNDYQGKSEKLFF	TGTGCCAACAACGATTACCAGGGAAAGAGTGAAAAACTGTTTTTT
TRBV5-1	NA	NA	TRBJ2-7	CASSLQGHEQYF	TGCGCCAGCAGCCTACAGGGCCACGAGCAGTACTTC
TRBV27	NA	NA	TRBJ2-7	CASREAWRPSEQYF	TGTGCCAGCAGGGAGGCTTGGAGGCCCAGCGAGCAGTACTTC
TRBV18	TRBD1	NA	TRBJ1-4	CASCRDSNEKLFF	TGTGCCAGCTGCCGGGACAGCAATGAAAAACTGTTTTTT
TRBV4-2	NA	NA	TRBJ2-1	CASSQDRARGTVGNEQFF	TGTGCCAGCAGCCAAGATAGGGCCCGGGGGACAGTAGGGAATGAGCAGTTCTTC
TRBV4-1	NA	NA	TRBJ2-7	CASSQLTGVPLYEQYF	TGCGCCAGCAGCCAATTAACCGGGGTGCCCCTCTACGAGCAGTACTTC
TRBV10-2	NA	NA	TRBJ1-2	CASRQGGSARDGYTF	TGCGCCAGCAGGCAAGGGGGAAGTGCCCGGGATGGCTACACCTTC
TRBV6-6	TRBD1	NA	TRBJ2-1	CARRQIIGTEWHEQFF	TGTGCCAGGAGACAAATCATCGGGACAGAATGGCATGAGCAGTTCTTC
TRBV6-1	TRBD1	NA	TRBJ2-7	CASSPGTGTGEQYF	TGTGCCAGCAGTCCCGGGACAGGGACTGGCGAGCAGTACTTC
TRBV7-9	NA	few	TRBJ1-4	CASSLEGLRNEKLFF	TGTGCCAGCAGCTTAGAGGGACTAAGGAATGAAAAACTGTTTTTT
TRBV9	TRBD2	NA	TRBJ2-1	CASSAHSSGGYNEQFF	TGTGCCAGCAGCGCTCACTCTAGCGGGGGCTACAATGAGCAGTTCTTC
TRBV20-1	NA	NA	TRBJ1-2	CRAVGYTF	TGCAGGGCAGTAGGCTACACCTTC
TRBV5-6	NA	NA	TRBJ1-2	CASSFGTFYGYTF	TGTGCCAGCAGCTTTGGCACCTTCTATGGCTACACCTTC
TRBV7-2	NA	NA	TRBJ2-5	CASSPQGNQETQYF	TGTGCCAGCAGCCCACAGGGAAACCAAGAGACCCAGTACTTC
TRBV7-9	NA	NA	TRBJ1-1	CASRPWGFEAFF	TGTGCCAGCAGGCCTTGGGGCTTTGAAGCTTTCTTT
TRBV25-1	TRBD1	NA	TRBJ1-2	CASTRTGASGYTF	TGTGCCAGCACCCGGACAGGGGCGAGTGGCTACACCTTC
TRBV6-4	NA	few	TRBJ1-2	CASSRSGAGTYGYTF	TGTGCCAGCAGCCGATCAGGGGCAGGGACCTATGGCTACACCTTC
TRBV6-5	NA	NA	TRBJ2-2	CASRNGGQGTGELFF	TGTGCCAGTCGCAATGGGGGCCAGGGAACCGGGGAGCTGTTTTTT
TRBV4-3	NA	NA	TRBJ1-1	CASSQGGLPQGHREKGTEAFF	TGCGCCAGCAGCCAAGGGGGCCTTCCCCAGGGGCATCGAGAAAAGGGCACTGAAGCTTTCTTT
TRBV27	TRBD2	NA	TRBJ2-7	CASRIFRDYDEQYF	TGTGCCAGCAGGATATTCCGGGACTACGATGAGCAGTACTTC
TRBV18	TRBD1	NA	TRBJ2-4	CASSPGQGEGILAKNIQYF	TGTGCCAGCTCCCCAGGACAGGGCGAGGGAATACTAGCCAAAAACATTCAGTACTTC
TRBV6-6	TRBD1	NA	TRBJ2-1	CASTTGTGRQGEQFF	TGTGCCAGCACCACCGGGACAGGGCGGCAGGGTGAGCAGTTCTTC
TRBV6-6	TRBD2	NA	TRBJ2-2	CASSNRGEELFF	TGTGCCAGCAGTAACCGGGGGGAGGAGCTGTTTTTT
TRBV6-1	TRBD2	NA	TRBJ2-1	CASRTSGYNEQFF	TGTGCCAGCAGGACTAGCGGTTACAATGAGCAGTTCTTC
TRBV19	NA	NA	TRBJ1-1	CASSPIRGNTEAFF	TGTGCCAGTAGTCCCATCAGGGGTAACACTGAAGCTTTCTTT
TRBV6-6	NA	once	TRBJ1-1	CASSGQTGANTEAFF	TGTGCCAGCAGTGGCCAGACAGGTGCAAACACTGAAGCTTTCTTT
TRBV5-1	NA	NA	TRBJ1-1	CASSQTDMNTEAFF	TGCGCCAGCAGCCAGACAGACATGAACACTGAAGCTTTCTTT
TRBV7-9	TRBD1	NA	TRBJ1-2	CASSETTGGYGYTF	TGTGCCAGCAGCGAAACCACAGGGGGCTATGGCTACACCTTC
TRBV4-2	TRBD1	NA	TRBJ1-1	CASSDIPGGAGKTEAFF	TGTGCCAGCAGCGACATCCCAGGGGGCGCGGGAAAAACTGAAGCTTTCTTT